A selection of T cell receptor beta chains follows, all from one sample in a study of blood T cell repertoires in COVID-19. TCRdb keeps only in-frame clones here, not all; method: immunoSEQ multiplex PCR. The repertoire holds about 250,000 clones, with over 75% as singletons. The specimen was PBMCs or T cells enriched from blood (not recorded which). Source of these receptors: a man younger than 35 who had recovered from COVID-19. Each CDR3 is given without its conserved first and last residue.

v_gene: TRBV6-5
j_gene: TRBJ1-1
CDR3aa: ASRPHGGASEAF

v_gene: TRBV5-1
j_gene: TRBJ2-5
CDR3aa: ASSLSSGAETQY

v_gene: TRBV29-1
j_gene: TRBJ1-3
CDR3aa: SAPDGGDGTIY

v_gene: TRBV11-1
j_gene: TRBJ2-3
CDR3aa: ASSPTSTDTQY

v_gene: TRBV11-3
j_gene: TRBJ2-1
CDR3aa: ASSSLAGDYNEQF

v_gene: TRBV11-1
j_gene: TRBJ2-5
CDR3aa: ASSLAGTSGGETQY

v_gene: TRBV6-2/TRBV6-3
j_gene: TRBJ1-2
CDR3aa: ASSPTTYGYT

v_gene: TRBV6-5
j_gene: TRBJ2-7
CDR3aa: ASSSPGTGCV

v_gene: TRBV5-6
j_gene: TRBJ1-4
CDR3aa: ASSLDRGNTNEKLF

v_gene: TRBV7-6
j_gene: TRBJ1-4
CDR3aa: ASSLVLGELF

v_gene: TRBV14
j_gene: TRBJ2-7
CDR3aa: ASSSNSYEQY

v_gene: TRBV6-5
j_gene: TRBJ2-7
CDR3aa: ASSSTPDTYEQY

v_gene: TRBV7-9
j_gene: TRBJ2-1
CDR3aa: ASSLGTSQSWNYNEQF

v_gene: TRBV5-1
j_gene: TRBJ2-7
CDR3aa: ASSLSAGVYEQY

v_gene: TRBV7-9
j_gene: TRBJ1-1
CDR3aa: ASSLEGGTEAF

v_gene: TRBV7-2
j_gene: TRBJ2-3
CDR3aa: ASRVGGFIDTQY

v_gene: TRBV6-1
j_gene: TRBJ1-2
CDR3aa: ASSEEAGQNYGYT

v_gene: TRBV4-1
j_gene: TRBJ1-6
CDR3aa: ASSRYSGDSYNSPLH

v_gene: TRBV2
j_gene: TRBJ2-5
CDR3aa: ASSYPGTGGRETQY

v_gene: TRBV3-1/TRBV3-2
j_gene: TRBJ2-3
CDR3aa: ASSQERRSTDTQY

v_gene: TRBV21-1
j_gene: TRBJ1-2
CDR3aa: ASAFLRQGTHYGYT

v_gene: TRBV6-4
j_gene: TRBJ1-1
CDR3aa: ASSVRYAGDTEAF

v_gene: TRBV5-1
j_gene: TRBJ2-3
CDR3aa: ASSLSGVGTDTQY

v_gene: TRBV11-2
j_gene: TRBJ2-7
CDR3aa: ASSFRLAGGDSYEQY

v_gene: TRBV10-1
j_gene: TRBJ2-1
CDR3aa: ASSESPLAGGVVNEQF

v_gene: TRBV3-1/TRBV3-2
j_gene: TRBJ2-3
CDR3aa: ASSQGYSGRTDTQY

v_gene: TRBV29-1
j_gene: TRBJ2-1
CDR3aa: SVATGGVYNEQF

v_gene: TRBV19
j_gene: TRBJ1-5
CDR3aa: ASSIAGNQPQH

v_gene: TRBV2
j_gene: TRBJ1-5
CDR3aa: ASSVSESNQPQH

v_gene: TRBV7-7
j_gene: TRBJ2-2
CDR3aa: ASSSNRDRVRNTGELF

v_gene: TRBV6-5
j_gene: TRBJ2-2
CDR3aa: ASTLRGTGELF

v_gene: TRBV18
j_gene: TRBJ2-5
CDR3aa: ASSPVGTSGQETQY

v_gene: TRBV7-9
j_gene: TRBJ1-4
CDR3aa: ASSPVQSNEKLF

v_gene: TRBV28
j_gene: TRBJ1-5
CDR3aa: ASSDSGNQPQH

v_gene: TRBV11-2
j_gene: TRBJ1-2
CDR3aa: ASSLTTRDRRTYGYT

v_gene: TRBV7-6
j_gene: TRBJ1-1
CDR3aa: ASSPLGGTEAF

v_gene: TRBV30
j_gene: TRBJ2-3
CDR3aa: AGKPGDSHTDTQY

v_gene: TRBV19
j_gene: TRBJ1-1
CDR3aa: ASSRRGSGNTEAF

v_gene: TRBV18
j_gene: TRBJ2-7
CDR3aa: ASSPGITPGEQY

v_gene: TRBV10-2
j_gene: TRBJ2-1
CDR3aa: ASSGGERSYNEQF

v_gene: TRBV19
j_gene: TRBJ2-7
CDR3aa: ASSVGTGDTYEQY

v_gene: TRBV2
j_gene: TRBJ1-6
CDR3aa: ASRRDSRLDSPLH

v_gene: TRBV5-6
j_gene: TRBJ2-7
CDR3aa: ASSFPGTGGAYEQY

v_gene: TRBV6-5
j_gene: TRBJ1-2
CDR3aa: ASRRRQGAYGYT

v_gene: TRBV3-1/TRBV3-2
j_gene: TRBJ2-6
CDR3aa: ASSRGGRSGANVLT

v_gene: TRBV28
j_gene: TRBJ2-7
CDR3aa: ASRTLAGVAYEQY

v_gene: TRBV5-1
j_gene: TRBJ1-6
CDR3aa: ASSLASRGGNSPLH

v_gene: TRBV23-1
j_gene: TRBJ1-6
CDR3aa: ASSQGGGARSYNSPLH

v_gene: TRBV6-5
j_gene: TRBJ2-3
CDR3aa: ASRLGLRNEDTQY

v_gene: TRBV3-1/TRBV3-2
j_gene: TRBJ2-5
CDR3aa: ASSRTSGRETQY

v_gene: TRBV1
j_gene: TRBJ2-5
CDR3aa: TSSQEAEDEEVETQY

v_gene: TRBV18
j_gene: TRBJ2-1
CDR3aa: ASSPRAGLSGGQF

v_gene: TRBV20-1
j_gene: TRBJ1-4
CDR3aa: SASVGQDEKLF

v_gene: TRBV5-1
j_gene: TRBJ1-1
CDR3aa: ASSLGTGATMNTEAF

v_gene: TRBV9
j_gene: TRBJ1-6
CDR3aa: ASSETGFSNSPLH